This T cell receptor (beta chain) originates from a study of CD8 T cells in Susac syndrome. V shed 0 bases, J shed 5 bases, and the junction held 7 bases outside the gene matches. The CDR3 length is 16 residues. CDR1 and CDR2 from the germline V gene are LGHDT and YNNKEL (reference sequence). This clonotype has just one count. RNA, at about 0.45 to 1 ug, was reverse transcribed with random hexamers. Amplification of TCR beta CDR3 across 54 Vbeta and 13 Jbeta was performed with immunoSEQ multiplex PCR. TCRdb used MiXCR to reprocess the immunoSEQ multiplex PCR reads, holding one entry per CDR3 protein. The sample lists around 150,000 distinct CDR3 sequences, approximately 95% seen once, with more than 0.14% in the top ten.

The sequence was collected from a human donor with Susac syndrome. Sequencing used CD4+ T cells from PBMCs. This chain connects TRBV3-1 to TRBJ2-5, with TRBD2 matching 9 bases. The CDR3 sequence: CASSQDRLAGIETQYF. Here the CDR3 DNA reads TGTGCCAGCAGCCAAGATCGGCTAGCGGGGATCGAGACCCAGTACTTC.